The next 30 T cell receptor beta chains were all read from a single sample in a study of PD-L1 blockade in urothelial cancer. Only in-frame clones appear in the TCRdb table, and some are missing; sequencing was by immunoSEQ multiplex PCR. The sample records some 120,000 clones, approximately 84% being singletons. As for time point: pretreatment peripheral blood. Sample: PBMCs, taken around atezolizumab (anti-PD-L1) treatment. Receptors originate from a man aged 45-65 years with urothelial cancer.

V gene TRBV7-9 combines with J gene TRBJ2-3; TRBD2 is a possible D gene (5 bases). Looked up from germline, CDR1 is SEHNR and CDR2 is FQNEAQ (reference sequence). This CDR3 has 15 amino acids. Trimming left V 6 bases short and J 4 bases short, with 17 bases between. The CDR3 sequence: CASRYPGSFADTQYF. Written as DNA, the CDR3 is TGTGCCAGCAGGTATCCGGGATCTTTCGCAGATACGCAGTATTTT. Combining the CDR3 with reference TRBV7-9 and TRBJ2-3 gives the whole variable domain DTGVSQNPRHKITKRGQNVTFRCDPISEHNRLYWYRQTLGQGPEFLTYFQNEAQLEKSRLLSDRFSAERPKGSFSTLEIQRTEQGDSAMYLCASRYPGSFADTQYFGPGTRLTVL.

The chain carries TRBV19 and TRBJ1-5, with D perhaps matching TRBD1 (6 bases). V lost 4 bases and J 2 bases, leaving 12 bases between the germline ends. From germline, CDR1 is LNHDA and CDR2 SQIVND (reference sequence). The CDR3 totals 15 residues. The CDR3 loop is CASSSPTGGNQPQHF. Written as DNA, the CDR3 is TGTGCCAGTAGTAGCCCGACAGGAGGCAATCAGCCCCAGCATTTT.

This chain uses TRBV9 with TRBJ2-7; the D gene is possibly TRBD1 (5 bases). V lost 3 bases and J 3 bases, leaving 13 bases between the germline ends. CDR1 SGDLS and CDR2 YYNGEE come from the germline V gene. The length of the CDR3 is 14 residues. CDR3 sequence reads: CASSGTSNDYEQYF. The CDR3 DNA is TGTGCCAGCAGCGGGACATCCAACGACTACGAGCAGTACTTC.

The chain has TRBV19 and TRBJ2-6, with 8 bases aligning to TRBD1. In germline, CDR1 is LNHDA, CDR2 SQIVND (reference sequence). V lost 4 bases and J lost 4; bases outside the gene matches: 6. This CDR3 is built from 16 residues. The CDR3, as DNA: TGTGCCAGTAGTACGCGGACAGGGTTCGGGGCCAACGTCCTGACTTTC. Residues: CASSTRTGFGANVLTF.

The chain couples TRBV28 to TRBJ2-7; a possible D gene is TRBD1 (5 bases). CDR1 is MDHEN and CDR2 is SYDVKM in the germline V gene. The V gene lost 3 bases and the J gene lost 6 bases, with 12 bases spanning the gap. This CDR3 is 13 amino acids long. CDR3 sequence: CASSFQNTGEQYF. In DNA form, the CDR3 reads TGTGCCAGCAGTTTCCAGAACACAGGCGAGCAGTACTTC.

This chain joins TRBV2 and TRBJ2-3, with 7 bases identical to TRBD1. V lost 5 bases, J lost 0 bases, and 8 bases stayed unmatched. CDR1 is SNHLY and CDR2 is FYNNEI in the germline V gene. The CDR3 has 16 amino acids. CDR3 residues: CASSRTGVRSTDTQYF. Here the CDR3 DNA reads TGTGCCAGCAGTCGTACAGGGGTTCGAAGCACAGATACGCAGTATTTT.

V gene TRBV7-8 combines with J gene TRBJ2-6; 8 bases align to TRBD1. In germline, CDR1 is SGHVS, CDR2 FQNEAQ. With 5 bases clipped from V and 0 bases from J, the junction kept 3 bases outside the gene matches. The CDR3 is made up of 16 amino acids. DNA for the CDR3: TGTGCCAGCAGCCCAGGGGGCTTCTCTGGGGCCAACGTCCTGACTTTC. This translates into CASSPGGFSGANVLTF.

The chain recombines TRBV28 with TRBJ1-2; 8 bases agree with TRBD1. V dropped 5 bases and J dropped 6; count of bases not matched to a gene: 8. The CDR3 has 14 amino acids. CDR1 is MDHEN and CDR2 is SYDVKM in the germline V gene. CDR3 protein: CASSQPSRGHGYTF. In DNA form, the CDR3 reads TGTGCCAGCAGTCAACCTTCCAGGGGGCATGGCTACACCTTC.

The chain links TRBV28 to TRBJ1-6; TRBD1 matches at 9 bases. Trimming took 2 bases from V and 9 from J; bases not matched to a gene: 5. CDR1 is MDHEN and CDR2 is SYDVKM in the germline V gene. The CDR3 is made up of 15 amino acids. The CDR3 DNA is TGTGCCAGCAGTTTAGGGGGACAGGGAGGTTCACCCCTCCACTTT. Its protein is CASSLGGQGGSPLHF.

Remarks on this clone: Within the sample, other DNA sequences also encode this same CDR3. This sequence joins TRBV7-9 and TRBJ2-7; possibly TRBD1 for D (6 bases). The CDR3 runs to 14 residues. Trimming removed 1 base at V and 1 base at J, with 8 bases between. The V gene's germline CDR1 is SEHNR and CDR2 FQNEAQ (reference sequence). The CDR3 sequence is CASSLGGLSYEQYF. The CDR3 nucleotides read TGTGCCAGCAGCTTAGGGGGGCTTTCCTACGAGCAGTACTTC.

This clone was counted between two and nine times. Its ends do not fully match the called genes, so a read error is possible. The CDR3 nucleotides are TGTGCTAGCAGCTTAAAGGGACTAGAGACCCAGTACTTC. Translating it yields CASSLKGLETQYF. This chain joins TRBV7-7 and TRBJ2-5; TRBD2 is a possible D gene (6 bases). Germline V gene sequence: CDR1 SSHAT, CDR2 FNYEAQ (reference sequence). This CDR3 is built from 13 residues.

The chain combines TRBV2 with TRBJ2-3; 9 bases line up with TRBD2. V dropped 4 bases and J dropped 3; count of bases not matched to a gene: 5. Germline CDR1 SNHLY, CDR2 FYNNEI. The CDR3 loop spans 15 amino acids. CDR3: CASSAGTSSTDTQYF. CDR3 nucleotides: TGTGCCAGCAGTGCCGGGACTAGCAGTACAGATACGCAGTATTTT.

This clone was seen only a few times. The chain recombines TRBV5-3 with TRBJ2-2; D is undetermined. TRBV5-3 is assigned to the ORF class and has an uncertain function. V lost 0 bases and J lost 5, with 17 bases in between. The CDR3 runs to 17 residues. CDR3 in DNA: TGTGCCAGAAGCTTGGCCCCGGTGCGGAGATGTACCGGGGAGCTGTTTTTT. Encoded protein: CARSLAPVRRCTGELFF.

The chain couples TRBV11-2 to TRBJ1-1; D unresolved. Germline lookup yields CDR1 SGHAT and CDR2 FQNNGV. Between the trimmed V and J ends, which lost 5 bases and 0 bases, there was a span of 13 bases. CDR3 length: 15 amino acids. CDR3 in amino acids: CASSPYTHMNTEAFF. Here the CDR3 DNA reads TGTGCCAGCAGCCCGTACACCCACATGAACACTGAAGCTTTCTTT.

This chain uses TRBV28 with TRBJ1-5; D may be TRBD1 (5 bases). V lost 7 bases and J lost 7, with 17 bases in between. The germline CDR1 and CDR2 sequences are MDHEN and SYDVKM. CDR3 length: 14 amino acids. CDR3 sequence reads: CASTLWGDRQPQHF. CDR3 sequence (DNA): TGTGCCAGCACCCTCTGGGGGGACCGACAGCCCCAGCATTTT.

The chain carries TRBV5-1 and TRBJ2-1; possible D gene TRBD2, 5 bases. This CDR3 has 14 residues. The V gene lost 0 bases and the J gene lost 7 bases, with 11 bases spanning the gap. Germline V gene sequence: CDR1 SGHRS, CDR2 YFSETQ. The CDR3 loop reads CASSLGLAGNEQFF. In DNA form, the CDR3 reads TGCGCCAGCAGCTTGGGGCTAGCTGGAAATGAGCAGTTCTTC. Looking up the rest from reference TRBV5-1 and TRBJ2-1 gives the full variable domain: KAGVTQTPRYLIKTRGQQVTLSCSPISGHRSVSWYQQTPGQGLQFLFEYFSETQRNKGNFPGRFSGRQFSNSRSEMNVSTLELGDSALYLCASSLGLAGNEQFFGPGTRLTVL.

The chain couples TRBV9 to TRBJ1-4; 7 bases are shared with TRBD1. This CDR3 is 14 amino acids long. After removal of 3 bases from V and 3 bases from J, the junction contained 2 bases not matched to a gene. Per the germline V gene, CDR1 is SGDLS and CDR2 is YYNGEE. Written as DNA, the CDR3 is TGTGCCAGCAGCGCGGGACAGCCTAATGAAAAACTGTTTTTT. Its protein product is CASSAGQPNEKLFF.

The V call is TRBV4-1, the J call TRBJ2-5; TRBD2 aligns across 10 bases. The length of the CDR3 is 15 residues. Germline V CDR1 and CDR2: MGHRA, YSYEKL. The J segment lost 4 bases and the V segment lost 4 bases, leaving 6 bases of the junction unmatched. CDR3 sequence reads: CASSPAGGGGETQYF. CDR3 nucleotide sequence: TGCGCCAGCAGCCCAGCGGGAGGGGGGGGAGAGACCCAGTACTTC.

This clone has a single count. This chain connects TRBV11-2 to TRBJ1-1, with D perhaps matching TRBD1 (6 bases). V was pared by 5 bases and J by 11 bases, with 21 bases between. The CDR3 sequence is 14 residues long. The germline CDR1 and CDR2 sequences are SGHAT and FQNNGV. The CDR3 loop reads CASSPTDGTPRAFF. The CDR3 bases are TGTGCCAGCAGCCCCACGGACGGGACACCCCGGGCTTTCTTT.

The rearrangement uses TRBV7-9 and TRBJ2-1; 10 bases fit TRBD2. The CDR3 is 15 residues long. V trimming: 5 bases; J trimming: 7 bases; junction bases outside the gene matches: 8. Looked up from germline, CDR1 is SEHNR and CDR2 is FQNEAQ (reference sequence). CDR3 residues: CASSVGTSGINEQFF. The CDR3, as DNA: TGTGCCAGCAGCGTAGGAACTAGCGGGATTAATGAGCAGTTCTTC. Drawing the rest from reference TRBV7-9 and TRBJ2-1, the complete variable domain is DTGVSQNPRHKITKRGQNVTFRCDPISEHNRLYWYRQTLGQGPEFLTYFQNEAQLEKSRLLSDRFSAERPKGSFSTLEIQRTEQGDSAMYLCASSVGTSGINEQFFGPGTRLTVL.

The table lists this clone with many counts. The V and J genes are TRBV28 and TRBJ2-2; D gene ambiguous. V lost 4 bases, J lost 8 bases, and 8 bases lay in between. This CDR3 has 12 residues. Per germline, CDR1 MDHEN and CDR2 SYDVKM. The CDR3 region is CASSSTIGELFF. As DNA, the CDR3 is TGTGCCAGCAGTTCAACTATTGGGGAGCTGTTTTTT.

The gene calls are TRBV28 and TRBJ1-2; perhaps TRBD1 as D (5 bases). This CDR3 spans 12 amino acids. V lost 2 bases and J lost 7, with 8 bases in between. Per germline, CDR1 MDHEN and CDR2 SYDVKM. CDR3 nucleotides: TGTGCCAGCAGTTTAGAACAGGTTGGCTACACCTTC. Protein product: CASSLEQVGYTF.

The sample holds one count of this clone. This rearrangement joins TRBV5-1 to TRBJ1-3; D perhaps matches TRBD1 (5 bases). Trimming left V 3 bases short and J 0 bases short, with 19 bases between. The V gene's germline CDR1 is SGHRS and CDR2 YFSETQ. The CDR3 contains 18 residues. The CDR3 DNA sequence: TGCGCCAGCAGCTCCGGACACGCCATCGGAAGCTCTGGAAACACCATATATTTT. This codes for CASSSGHAIGSSGNTIYF.

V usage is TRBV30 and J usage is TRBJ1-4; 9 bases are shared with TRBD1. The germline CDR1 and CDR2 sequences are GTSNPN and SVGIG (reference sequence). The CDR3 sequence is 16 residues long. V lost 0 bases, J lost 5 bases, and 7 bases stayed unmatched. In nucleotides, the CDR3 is TGTGCCTGGAGTGTGAAGGGGACAGGGTCCAATGAAAAACTGTTTTTT. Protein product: CAWSVKGTGSNEKLFF. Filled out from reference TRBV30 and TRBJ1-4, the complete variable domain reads SQTIHQWPATLVQPVGSPLSLECTVEGTSNPNLYWYRQAAGRGLQLLFYSVGIGQISSEVPQNLSASRPQDRQFILSSKKLLLSDSGFYLCAWSVKGTGSNEKLFFGSGTQLSVL.

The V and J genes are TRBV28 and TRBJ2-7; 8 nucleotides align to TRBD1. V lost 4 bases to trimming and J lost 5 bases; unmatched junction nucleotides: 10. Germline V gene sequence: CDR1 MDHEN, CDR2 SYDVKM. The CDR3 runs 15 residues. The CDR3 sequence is CASSSSGTGLHEQYF. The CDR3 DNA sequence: TGTGCCAGCAGTTCTTCCGGGACAGGTCTGCACGAGCAGTACTTC.

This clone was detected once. Here the CDR3 DNA reads TGTGCCAGCAGCCTACAAGTCGACAGAACATACTCTGGAAACACCATATATTTT. The encoded protein is CASSLQVDRTYSGNTIYF. This chain joins TRBV7-8 and TRBJ1-3; possible D gene TRBD1, 5 bases. The CDR3 has 18 amino acids. Trimming removed 5 bases from V and 0 bases from J, with 20 bases in between. Germline lookup yields CDR1 SGHVS and CDR2 FQNEAQ.

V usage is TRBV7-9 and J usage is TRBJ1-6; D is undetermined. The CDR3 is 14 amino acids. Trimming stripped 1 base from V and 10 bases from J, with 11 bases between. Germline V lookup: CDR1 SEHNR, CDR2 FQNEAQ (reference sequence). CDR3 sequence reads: CASSLEERSSPLHF. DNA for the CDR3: TGTGCCAGCAGCTTAGAAGAGCGGAGCTCACCCCTCCACTTT.

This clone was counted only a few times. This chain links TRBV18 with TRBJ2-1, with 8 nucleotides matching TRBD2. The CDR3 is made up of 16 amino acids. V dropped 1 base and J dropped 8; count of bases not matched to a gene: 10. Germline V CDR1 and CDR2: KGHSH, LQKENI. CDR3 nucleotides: TGTGCCAGCTCACCACTTGTGCAACGGGAGGGCCATGAGCAGTTCTTC. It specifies CASSPLVQREGHEQFF.

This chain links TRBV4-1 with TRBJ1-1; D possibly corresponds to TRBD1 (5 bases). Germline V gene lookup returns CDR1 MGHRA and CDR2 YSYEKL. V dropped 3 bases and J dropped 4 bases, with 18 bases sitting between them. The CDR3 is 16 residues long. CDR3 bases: TGCGCCAGCAGCCAGTTCGCTCGGGGGTTTAGCACTGAAGCTTTCTTT. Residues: CASSQFARGFSTEAFF.

The CDR3 sequence is CAWSESLSPLHF. In DNA form, the CDR3 reads TGTGCCTGGAGCGAAAGCCTTTCACCCCTCCACTTT. The chain couples TRBV30 to TRBJ1-6; D unresolved. This CDR3 is 12 amino acids long. Trimming pared 3 bases from V and 9 bases from J, leaving 9 bases between. Germline V gene sequence: CDR1 GTSNPN, CDR2 SVGIG (reference sequence).